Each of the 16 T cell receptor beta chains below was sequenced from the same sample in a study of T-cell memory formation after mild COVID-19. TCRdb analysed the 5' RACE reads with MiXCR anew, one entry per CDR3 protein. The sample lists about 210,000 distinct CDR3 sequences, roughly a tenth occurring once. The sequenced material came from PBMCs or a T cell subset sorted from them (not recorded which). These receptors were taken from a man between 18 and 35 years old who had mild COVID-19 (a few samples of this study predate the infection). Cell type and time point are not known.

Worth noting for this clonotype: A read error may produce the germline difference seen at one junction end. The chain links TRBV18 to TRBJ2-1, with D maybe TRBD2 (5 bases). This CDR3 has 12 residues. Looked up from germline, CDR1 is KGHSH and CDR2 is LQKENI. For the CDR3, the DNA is TGTGCCAGCCCACCACCGGGGAATGAGCAGTTCTTC. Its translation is CASPPPGNEQFF.

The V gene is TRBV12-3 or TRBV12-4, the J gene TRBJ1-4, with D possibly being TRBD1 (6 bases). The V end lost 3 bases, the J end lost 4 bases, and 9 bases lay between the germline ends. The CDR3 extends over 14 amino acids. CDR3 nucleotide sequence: TGTGCCAGCAGTTTTCGGACAGATAATGAAAAACTGTTTTTT. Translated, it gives CASSFRTDNEKLFF.

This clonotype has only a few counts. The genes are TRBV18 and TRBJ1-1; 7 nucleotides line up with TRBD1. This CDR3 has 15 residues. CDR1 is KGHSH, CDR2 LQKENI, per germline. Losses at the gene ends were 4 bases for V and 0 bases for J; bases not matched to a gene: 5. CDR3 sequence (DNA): TGTGCCAGCTCACTCGTCGGGACAGTGAACACTGAAGCTTTCTTT. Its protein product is CASSLVGTVNTEAFF.

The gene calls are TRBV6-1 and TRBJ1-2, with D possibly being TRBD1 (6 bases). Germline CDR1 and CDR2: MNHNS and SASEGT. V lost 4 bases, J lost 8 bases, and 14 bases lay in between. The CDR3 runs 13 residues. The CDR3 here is CASSAWGAGGYTF. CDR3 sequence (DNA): TGTGCCAGCAGTGCATGGGGGGCGGGCGGCTACACCTTC.

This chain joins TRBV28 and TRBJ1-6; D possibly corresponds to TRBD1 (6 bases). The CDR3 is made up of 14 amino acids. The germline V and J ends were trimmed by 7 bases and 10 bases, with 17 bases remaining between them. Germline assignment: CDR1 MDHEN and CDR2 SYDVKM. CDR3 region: CASTWGRGWSPLHF. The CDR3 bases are TGTGCCAGCACCTGGGGCAGGGGATGGTCACCCCTCCACTTT.

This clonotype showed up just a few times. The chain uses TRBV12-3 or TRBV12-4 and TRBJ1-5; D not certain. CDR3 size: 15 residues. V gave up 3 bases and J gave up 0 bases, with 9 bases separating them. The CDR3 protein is CASSFFQSSNQPQHF. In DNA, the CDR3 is TGTGCCAGCAGTTTTTTCCAGTCTAGCAATCAGCCCCAGCATTTT.

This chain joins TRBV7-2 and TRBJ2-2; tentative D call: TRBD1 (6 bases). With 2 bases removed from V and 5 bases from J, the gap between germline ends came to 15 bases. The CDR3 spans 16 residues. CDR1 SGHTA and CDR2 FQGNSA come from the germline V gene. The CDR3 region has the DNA TGTGCCAGCAGCTTACCGTCGGGACACAGAACCGGGGAGCTGTTTTTT. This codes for CASSLPSGHRTGELFF.

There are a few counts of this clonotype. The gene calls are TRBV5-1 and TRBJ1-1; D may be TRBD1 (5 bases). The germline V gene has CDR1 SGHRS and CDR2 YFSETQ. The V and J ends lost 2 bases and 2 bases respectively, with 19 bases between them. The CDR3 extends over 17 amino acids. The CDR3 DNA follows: TGCGCCAGCAGCTTCAGCCCGCCAGGGTCGTCAAACACTGAAGCTTTCTTT. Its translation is CASSFSPPGSSNTEAFF.

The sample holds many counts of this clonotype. For the CDR3, the DNA is TGCAGTGCTAGTAGACTAGCGGGGGAAGATACGCAGTATTTT. Translation gives CSASRLAGEDTQYF. The gene calls are TRBV20-1 and TRBJ2-3; TRBD2 matches 12 bases. The V gene end was trimmed by 3 bases and the J gene end by 5 bases; junction bases not matched to a gene: 3. Germline V CDR1 and CDR2: DFQATT, SNEGSKA (reference sequence). The CDR3 is made up of 14 amino acids.

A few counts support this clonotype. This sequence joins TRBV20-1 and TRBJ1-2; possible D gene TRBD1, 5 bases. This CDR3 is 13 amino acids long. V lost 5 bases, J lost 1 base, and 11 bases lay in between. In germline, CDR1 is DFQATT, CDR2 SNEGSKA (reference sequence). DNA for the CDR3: TGCAGTGCTCGCGTAGGGGTTAACTATGGCTACACCTTC. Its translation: CSARVGVNYGYTF.

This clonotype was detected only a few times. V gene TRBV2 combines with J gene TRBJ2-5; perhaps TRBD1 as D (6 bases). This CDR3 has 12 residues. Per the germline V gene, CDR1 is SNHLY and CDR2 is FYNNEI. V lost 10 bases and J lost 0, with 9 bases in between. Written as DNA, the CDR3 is TGTGCCAACCGGGACAACCAAGAGACCCAGTACTTC. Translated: CANRDNQETQYF.

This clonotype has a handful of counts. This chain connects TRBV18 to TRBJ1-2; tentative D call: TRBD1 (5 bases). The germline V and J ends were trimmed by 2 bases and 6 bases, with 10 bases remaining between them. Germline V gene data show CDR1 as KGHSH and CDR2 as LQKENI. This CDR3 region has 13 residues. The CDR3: CASSPGVGDGYTF. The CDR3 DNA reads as TGTGCCAGCTCACCAGGGGTAGGGGATGGCTACACCTTC.

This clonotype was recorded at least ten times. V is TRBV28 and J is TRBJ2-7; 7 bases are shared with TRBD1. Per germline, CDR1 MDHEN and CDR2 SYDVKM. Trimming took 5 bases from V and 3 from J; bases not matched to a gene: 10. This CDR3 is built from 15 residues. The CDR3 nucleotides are TGTGCCAGCAGTCTTCCCCCTGGGACAGTCTACGAGCAGTACTTC. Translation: CASSLPPGTVYEQYF.

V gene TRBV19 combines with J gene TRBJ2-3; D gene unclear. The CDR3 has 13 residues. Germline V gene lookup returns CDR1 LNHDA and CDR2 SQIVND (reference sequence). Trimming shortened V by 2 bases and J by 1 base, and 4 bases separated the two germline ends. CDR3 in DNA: TGTGCCAGTAGTATACGGGGCACAGATACGCAGTATTTT. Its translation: CASSIRGTDTQYF.

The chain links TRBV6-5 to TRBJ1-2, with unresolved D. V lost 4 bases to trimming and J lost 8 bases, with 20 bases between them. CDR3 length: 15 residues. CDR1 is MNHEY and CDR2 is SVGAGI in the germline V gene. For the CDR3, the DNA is TGTGCCAGCAGTTTATTAATCCGCGGAGTTGGAGGCTACACCTTC. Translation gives CASSLLIRGVGGYTF.

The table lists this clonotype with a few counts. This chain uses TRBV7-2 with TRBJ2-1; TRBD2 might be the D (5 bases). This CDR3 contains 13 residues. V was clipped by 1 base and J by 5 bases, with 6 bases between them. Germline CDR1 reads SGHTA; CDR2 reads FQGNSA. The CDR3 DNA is TGTGCCAGCAGCTTAGTGAGGGACAATGAGCAGTTCTTC. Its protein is CASSLVRDNEQFF. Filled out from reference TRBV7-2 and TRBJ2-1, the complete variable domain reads GAGVSQSPSNKVTEKGKDVELRCDPISGHTALYWYRQSLGQGLEFLIYFQGNSAPDKSGLPSDRFSAERTGGSVSTLTIQRTQQEDSAVYLCASSLVRDNEQFFGPGTRLTVL.